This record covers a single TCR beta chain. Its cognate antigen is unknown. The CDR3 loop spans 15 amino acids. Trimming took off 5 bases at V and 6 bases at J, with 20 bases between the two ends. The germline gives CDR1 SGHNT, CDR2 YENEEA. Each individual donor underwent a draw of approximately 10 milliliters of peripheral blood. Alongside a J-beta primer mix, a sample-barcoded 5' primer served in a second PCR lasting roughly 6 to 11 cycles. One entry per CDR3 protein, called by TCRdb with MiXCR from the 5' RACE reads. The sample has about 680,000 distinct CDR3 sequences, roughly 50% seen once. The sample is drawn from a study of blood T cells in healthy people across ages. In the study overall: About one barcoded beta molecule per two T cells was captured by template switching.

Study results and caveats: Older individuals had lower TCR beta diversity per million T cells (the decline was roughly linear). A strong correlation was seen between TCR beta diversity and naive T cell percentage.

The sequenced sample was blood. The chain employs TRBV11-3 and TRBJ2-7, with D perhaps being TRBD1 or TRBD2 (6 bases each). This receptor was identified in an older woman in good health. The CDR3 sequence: CASSPSGAGYGEQYF. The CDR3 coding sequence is TGTGCCAGCAGCCCCTCGGGGGCAGGCTACGGCGAGCAGTACTTC.